Below, 29 T cell receptor beta chains from the same sample are listed, as sequenced in a study of blood T cell repertoires in COVID-19. Generated by immunoSEQ multiplex PCR, the TCRdb table keeps only in-frame clones and is missing some. The sample records under 200,000 clones, 84% being singletons. The sample taken for sequencing was peripheral blood. The receptors were sampled from a human donor with acute or convalescent COVID-19. The donor label of this sample is uncertain.

The rearrangement joins TRBV11-1 to TRBJ2-5; possibly TRBD1 for D (5 bases). The V end lost 2 bases, the J end lost 7 bases, and 14 bases lay between the germline ends. Germline V CDR1 and CDR2: SGHAT, FQDESV (reference sequence). CDR3 length: 14 residues. CDR3 sequence (DNA): TGTGCCAGCAGCTTATTCGTGCAGGGATTGACCCAGTACTTC. Encoded protein: CASSLFVQGLTQYF.

The chain employs TRBV6-1 and TRBJ1-3; 7 bases are shared with TRBD1. Germline trimming cut 4 bases from V and 3 bases from J; bases unmatched to any gene: 9. Germline V CDR1 and CDR2: MNHNS, SASEGT. The CDR3 consists of 16 residues. DNA of the CDR3: TGTGCCAGCAGTGCCCGACAGGGAGACGGTGGAAACACCATATATTTT. It yields the protein CASSARQGDGGNTIYF.

This chain uses TRBV21-1 with TRBJ2-1; the tabulated D call, TRBD2, remains unverified against the DNA. TRBV21-1 has pseudogene status. This CDR3 region has 19 residues. The CDR3: CAQQGSGTSGRHDYNEQFF. CDR3 bases: TGTGCTCAGCAAGGGAGCGGGACTAGCGGCAGGCACGACTACAATGAGCAGTTCTTC.

The DNA for the CDR3 is TGTGCCAGCAGCCAAGTCGGGCAGGGAAGTGGCTACACCTTC. Amino acid sequence: CASSQVGQGSGYTF. The chain recombines TRBV3-1 (or the pseudogene TRBV3-2) with TRBJ1-2; a possible D gene is TRBD1 (5 bases). Germline CDR1 and CDR2: LGHDT and YNNKEL (reference sequence). The CDR3 contains 14 residues. V lost 1 base, J lost 7 bases, and 13 bases lay in between.

The chain couples TRBV2 to TRBJ2-3; possible D gene TRBD2, 5 bases. The CDR3 length is 15 residues. The V end lost 6 bases, the J end lost 8 bases, and 21 bases lay between the germline ends. Germline loops: CDR1 SNHLY, CDR2 FYNNEI. The CDR3 here is CASSPGPLSGATQYF. The CDR3, as DNA: TGTGCCAGCAGCCCGGGCCCTTTAAGCGGCGCTACGCAGTATTTT.

The genes are TRBV5-1 and TRBJ1-1, with D hard to call. Per germline, CDR1 SGHRS and CDR2 YFSETQ. CDR3 size: 13 residues. V was trimmed by 5 bases and J by 3 bases, leaving 11 bases between them. CDR3 protein: CASREDTYTEAFF. The CDR3 region has the DNA TGCGCCAGCAGGGAGGATACATACACTGAAGCTTTCTTT.

The CDR3 loop is CASSLTGPPYEQYF. CDR3 nucleotides: TGTGCCAGCAGTTTGACAGGGCCTCCCTACGAGCAGTACTTC. The V call is TRBV28, the J call TRBJ2-7; 7 bases map to TRBD1. V dropped 3 bases and J dropped 2; count of bases not matched to a gene: 4. The CDR3 consists of 14 residues. Germline V gene lookup returns CDR1 MDHEN and CDR2 SYDVKM.

The V and J genes are TRBV7-9 and TRBJ1-2, with 9 bases matching TRBD1. The CDR3 has 16 residues. CDR1 and CDR2 (germline): SEHNR, FQNEAQ (reference sequence). The trim removed 5 bases at V and 0 bases at J, leaving 7 bases unmatched. The CDR3 region has the DNA TGTGCCAGCAGCCCCCGGGACAGGGCGGCTAACTATGGCTACACCTTC. It specifies CASSPRDRAANYGYTF.

The chain has TRBV30 and TRBJ2-4, with D tentatively TRBD1 (6 bases). Trimming removed 2 bases from V and 9 bases from J, with 11 bases in between. This CDR3 comprises 12 residues. Per germline, CDR1 GTSNPN and CDR2 SVGIG (reference sequence). This CDR3 is CAWSRGTTIQYF. The CDR3 nucleotides read TGTGCCTGGAGTCGAGGGACAACCATTCAGTACTTC.

The chain joins TRBV5-4 to TRBJ2-1; 9 bases map to TRBD2. With V trimmed by 4 bases and J by 2 bases, 7 bases remained unmatched. The germline V gene encodes CDR1 SGHNT and CDR2 YYREEE (reference sequence). This CDR3 is built from 16 residues. This chain's CDR3 is CASSGSGSGAYNEQFF. The DNA of the CDR3 is TGTGCCAGCAGCGGTAGCGGGAGTGGGGCCTACAATGAGCAGTTCTTC. Combining the CDR3 with reference TRBV5-4 and TRBJ2-1 gives the whole variable domain ETGVTQSPTHLIKTRGQQVTLRCSSQSGHNTVSWYQQALGQGPQFIFQYYREEENGRGNFPPRFSGLQFPNYSSELNVNALELDDSALYLCASSGSGSGAYNEQFFGPGTRLTVL.

This clone was observed a single time. This chain links TRBV5-1 with TRBJ2-5, with 9 nucleotides matching TRBD1. With V trimmed by 0 bases and J by 9 bases, 6 bases remained unmatched. This CDR3 has 14 residues. Germline CDR1 is SGHRS and CDR2 is YFSETQ. The DNA for the CDR3 is TGCGCCAGCAGCTTGGAGGACAGGGGAGGAGCCCAGTACTTC. Protein product: CASSLEDRGGAQYF.

V and J are TRBV5-1 and TRBJ2-2; 8 bases are a match to TRBD2. V was clipped by 5 bases and J by 5 bases; unmatched bases: 8. CDR3 length equals 15 residues. Germline V gene lookup returns CDR1 SGHRS and CDR2 YFSETQ. For the CDR3, the DNA is TGCGCCAGCAGAGACGGGGGGGCCGTGACCGGGGAGCTGTTTTTT. This sequence encodes CASRDGGAVTGELFF. Complete variable domain (other parts from reference TRBV5-1 and TRBJ2-2): KAGVTQTPRYLIKTRGQQVTLSCSPISGHRSVSWYQQTPGQGLQFLFEYFSETQRNKGNFPGRFSGRQFSNSRSEMNVSTLELGDSALYLCASRDGGAVTGELFFGEGSRLTVL.

V usage is TRBV30 and J usage is TRBJ2-2; possible D gene TRBD2, 6 bases. Germline V lookup: CDR1 GTSNPN, CDR2 SVGIG (reference sequence). V lost 3 bases, J lost 4 bases, and 15 bases lay in between. The CDR3 is made up of 15 amino acids. The DNA of the CDR3 is TGTGCCTGGAGCCGACCCGGGACTCTCACCGGGGAGCTGTTTTTT. Translated: CAWSRPGTLTGELFF.

The CDR3 nucleotides are TGTGCCAGCAGTTTGCAGGGGGCGGGGTACGAGCAGTACTTC. It codes for CASSLQGAGYEQYF. V is TRBV28 and J is TRBJ2-7; 8 nucleotides match TRBD1. Per germline, CDR1 MDHEN and CDR2 SYDVKM. The CDR3 covers 14 residues. The J segment lost 4 bases and the V segment lost 3 bases, leaving 5 bases of the junction unmatched.

The chain combines TRBV10-3 with TRBJ2-5; a weak D match, TRBD1 (7 bases). The CDR3 spans 14 residues. Trimming cost V 0 bases and J 5 bases, with 10 bases left between them. Germline CDR1 reads ENHRY; CDR2 reads SYGVKD. CDR3 sequence reads: CAISESSGGETQYF. In DNA, the CDR3 is TGTGCCATCAGTGAGTCGTCAGGGGGGGAGACCCAGTACTTC.

The chain uses TRBV5-1 and TRBJ2-5, with TRBD2 identical over 11 bases. Germline lookup yields CDR1 SGHRS and CDR2 YFSETQ. This CDR3 spans 16 amino acids. V trimming: 1 base; J trimming: 2 bases; junction bases outside the gene matches: 4. The DNA of the CDR3 is TGCGCCAGCAGCTTGAGGTTAGCGGGAGGGCAAGAGACCCAGTACTTC. Its protein product is CASSLRLAGGQETQYF.

The chain combines TRBV3-1 (or the pseudogene TRBV3-2) with TRBJ2-5, with D possibly TRBD2 on 5 matching bases. Trimming shortened V by 4 bases and J by 3 bases, and 18 bases separated the two germline ends. Germline values: CDR1 LGHDT, CDR2 YNNKEL (reference sequence). There are 16 residues in the CDR3. Here the CDR3 reads CASSPGSSLGKETQYF. In DNA, the CDR3 is TGTGCCAGCAGCCCGGGCTCTAGCTTAGGGAAAGAGACCCAGTACTTC.

This chain joins TRBV5-1 and TRBJ2-6; 10 positions agree with TRBD1. Trimming removed 3 bases from V and 4 bases from J; junction bases left unmatched: 10. CDR1 and CDR2 from the germline V gene are SGHRS and YFSETQ. This CDR3 is 18 amino acids long. CDR3 coding DNA: TGCGCCAGCAGCTCGAGTCCCGGGACAGGGGCCGGGGCCAACGTCCTGACTTTC. The encoded protein is CASSSSPGTGAGANVLTF.

The sample holds a few counts of this clone. The CDR3 loop is CAISESGGGQDEQYF. The CDR3 DNA is TGTGCCATCAGTGAGTCGGGCGGGGGTCAGGACGAGCAGTACTTC. The V call is TRBV10-3, the J call TRBJ2-7; 7 nucleotides align to TRBD2. V was pared by 0 bases and J by 5 bases, with 7 bases of the junction left unmatched. CDR3 length equals 15 residues. Germline V gene sequence: CDR1 ENHRY, CDR2 SYGVKD.

The chain joins TRBV19 to TRBJ1-1, with TRBD1 matching 7 bases. Germline lookup yields CDR1 LNHDA and CDR2 SQIVND (reference sequence). The J segment lost 0 bases and the V segment lost 7 bases, leaving 5 bases of the junction unmatched. The CDR3 has 14 residues. CDR3 bases: TGTGCCAGTACCATGACAGGGCTGAACACTGAAGCTTTCTTT. It yields the protein CASTMTGLNTEAFF.

Here the CDR3 reads CASSHLQSSYNEQFF. Written as DNA, the CDR3 is TGTGCCAGTTCCCATCTACAGAGCTCCTACAATGAGCAGTTCTTC. The chain employs TRBV19 and TRBJ2-1; D is unclear. V was clipped by 8 bases and J by 0 bases, with 14 bases between them. This CDR3 is built from 15 residues. The germline gives CDR1 LNHDA, CDR2 SQIVND (reference sequence).

V gene TRBV11-3 combines with J gene TRBJ2-2, with 12 bases that match TRBD2. The ends lost 5 bases at V and 5 bases at J; junction bases unmatched: 6. From germline, CDR1 is SGHNT and CDR2 YENEEA. The CDR3 is 16 residues long. CDR3 amino acids: CASSPPTSGRTGELFF. The CDR3 DNA follows: TGTGCCAGCAGCCCTCCGACTAGCGGGAGAACCGGGGAGCTGTTTTTT.

V usage is TRBV5-4 and J usage is TRBJ1-6; D might be TRBD1 (5 bases). Germline V lookup: CDR1 SGHNT, CDR2 YYREEE (reference sequence). The CDR3 spans 15 residues. V was clipped by 3 bases and J by 7 bases, with 14 bases between them. The CDR3 loop is CASSSGGNHNSPLHF. CDR3 in DNA: TGTGCCAGCAGCTCGGGGGGAAACCACAATTCACCCCTCCACTTT.

The rearrangement joins TRBV5-1 to TRBJ1-6, with D possibly TRBD1 on 5 matching bases. Trimming stripped 1 base from V and 5 bases from J, with 10 bases between. This CDR3 has 15 amino acids. Germline V gives CDR1 SGHRS, CDR2 YFSETQ. The CDR3 DNA reads TGCGCCAGCAGCTTGTATGGGGGGGATAATTCACCCCTCCACTTT. It is translated as CASSLYGGDNSPLHF.

The rearrangement links TRBV18 to TRBJ1-2; 8 nucleotides match TRBD1. The junction had 7 bases not matched to a gene; V was cut back by 2 bases and J by 5 bases. This CDR3 is built from 15 residues. Per the germline V gene, CDR1 is KGHSH and CDR2 is LQKENI. Here the CDR3 DNA reads TGTGCCAGCTCACCAGTAACAGGGGGGAGATATGGCTACACCTTC. This codes for CASSPVTGGRYGYTF.

The CDR3 sequence is CASRALRGTTEAFF. In DNA, the CDR3 is TGTGCCAGCAGAGCCCTCAGGGGTACCACTGAAGCTTTCTTT. The chain employs TRBV28 and TRBJ1-1, with D perhaps matching TRBD1 (6 bases). The CDR3 covers 14 residues. V shed 6 bases and J shed 4 bases, with 15 bases lying between them. The germline CDR1 and CDR2 sequences are MDHEN and SYDVKM.

As for this clone: Other DNA sequences in the sample encode the same CDR3. The gene calls are TRBV19 and TRBJ2-7, with D perhaps TRBD1 (7 bases). The CDR3 has 14 amino acids. Germline CDR1 and CDR2: LNHDA and SQIVND (reference sequence). V lost 3 bases, J lost 3 bases, and 12 bases lay in between. The CDR3 DNA reads as TGTGCCAGTAGTATTGGTCAGGGGGGCTACGAGCAGTACTTC. This translates into CASSIGQGGYEQYF.

This rearrangement joins TRBV29-1 to TRBJ2-2; 10 nucleotides line up with TRBD1. CDR1 is SQVTM, CDR2 ANQGSEA, per germline. The CDR3 extends over 15 amino acids. Trimming took 4 bases from V and 4 from J; bases not matched to a gene: 6. The CDR3 coding sequence is TGCAGCGTTGTCGGGACAGGGGACAGCACCGGGGAGCTGTTTTTT. Residues: CSVVGTGDSTGELFF.

The rearrangement uses TRBV10-2 and TRBJ1-1, with TRBD1 matching 8 bases. Losses at the gene ends were 3 bases for V and 5 bases for J; bases not matched to a gene: 8. Germline V gene lookup returns CDR1 WSHSY and CDR2 SAAADI. The CDR3 has 15 amino acids. The CDR3 reads CASSERDRGNTEAFF. The CDR3 DNA is TGCGCCAGCAGTGAACGAGACAGGGGAAATACTGAAGCTTTCTTT.